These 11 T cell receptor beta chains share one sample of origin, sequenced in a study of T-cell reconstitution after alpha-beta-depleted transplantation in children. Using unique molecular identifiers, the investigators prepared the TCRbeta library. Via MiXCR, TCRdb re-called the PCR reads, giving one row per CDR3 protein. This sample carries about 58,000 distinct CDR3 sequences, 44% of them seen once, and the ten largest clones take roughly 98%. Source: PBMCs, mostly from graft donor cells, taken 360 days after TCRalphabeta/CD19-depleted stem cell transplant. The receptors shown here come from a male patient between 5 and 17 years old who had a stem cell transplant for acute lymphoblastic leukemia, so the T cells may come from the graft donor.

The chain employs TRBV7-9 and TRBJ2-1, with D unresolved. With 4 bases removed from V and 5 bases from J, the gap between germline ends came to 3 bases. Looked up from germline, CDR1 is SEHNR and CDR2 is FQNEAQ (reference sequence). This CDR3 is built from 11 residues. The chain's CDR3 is CASSWDNEQFF. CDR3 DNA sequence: TGTGCCAGCAGCTGGGACAATGAGCAGTTCTTC.

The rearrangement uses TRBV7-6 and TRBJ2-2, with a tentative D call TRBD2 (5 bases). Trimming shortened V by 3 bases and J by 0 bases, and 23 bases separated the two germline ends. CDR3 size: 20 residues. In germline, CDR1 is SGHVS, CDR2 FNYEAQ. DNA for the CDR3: TGTGCCAGCAGCTTGGCCCCGGAGAGGGTGGGCATAACGAACACCGGGGAGCTGTTTTTT. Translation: CASSLAPERVGITNTGELFF.

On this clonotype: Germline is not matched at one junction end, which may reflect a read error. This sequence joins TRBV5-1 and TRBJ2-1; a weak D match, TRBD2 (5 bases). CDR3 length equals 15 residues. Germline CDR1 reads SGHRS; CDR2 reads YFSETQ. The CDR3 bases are TGCGCCAGCAACTTGGAAGGGAGCTCCTACAATGAGCAGTTCTTC. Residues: CASNLEGSSYNEQFF. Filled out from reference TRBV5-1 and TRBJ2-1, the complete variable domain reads KAGVTQTPRYLIKTRGQQVTLSCSPISGHRSVSWYQQTPGQGLQFLFEYFSETQRNKGNFPGRFSGRQFSNSRSEMNVSTLELGDSALYLCASNLEGSSYNEQFFGPGTRLTVL.

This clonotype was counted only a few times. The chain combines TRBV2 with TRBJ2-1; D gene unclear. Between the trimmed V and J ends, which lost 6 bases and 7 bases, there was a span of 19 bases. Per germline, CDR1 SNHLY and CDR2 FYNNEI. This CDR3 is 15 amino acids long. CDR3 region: CASSPVILVRNEQFF. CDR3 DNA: TGTGCCAGCAGCCCGGTGATACTGGTTCGGAATGAGCAGTTCTTC. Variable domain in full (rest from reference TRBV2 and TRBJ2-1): EPEVTQTPSHQVTQMGQEVILRCVPISNHLYFYWYRQILGQKVEFLVSFYNNEISEKSEIFDDQFSVERPDGSNFTLKIRSTKLEDSAMYFCASSPVILVRNEQFFGPGTRLTVL.

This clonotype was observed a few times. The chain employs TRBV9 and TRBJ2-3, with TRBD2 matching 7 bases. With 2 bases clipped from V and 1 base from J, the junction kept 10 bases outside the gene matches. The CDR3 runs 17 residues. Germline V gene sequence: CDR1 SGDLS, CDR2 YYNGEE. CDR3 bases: TGTGCCAGCAGCGTCCAAGGGAGGGGCTTCGGCACAGATACGCAGTATTTT. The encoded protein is CASSVQGRGFGTDTQYF.

CDR3 in DNA: TGCGCCAGCAGCTTGGGTATTACAGGGATTAACAATCAGCCCCAGCATTTT. It specifies CASSLGITGINNQPQHF. V is TRBV5-1 and J is TRBJ1-5; tentative D call: TRBD1 (6 bases). Trimming shortened V by 0 bases and J by 3 bases, and 16 bases separated the two germline ends. The CDR3 is 17 amino acids. From germline, CDR1 is SGHRS and CDR2 YFSETQ.

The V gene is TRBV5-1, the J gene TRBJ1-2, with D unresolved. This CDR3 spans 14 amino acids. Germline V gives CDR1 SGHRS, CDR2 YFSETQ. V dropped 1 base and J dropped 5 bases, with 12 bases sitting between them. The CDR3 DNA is TGCGCCAGCAGCTTGCCGGGTAGGGAGTATGGCTACACCTTC. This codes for CASSLPGREYGYTF.

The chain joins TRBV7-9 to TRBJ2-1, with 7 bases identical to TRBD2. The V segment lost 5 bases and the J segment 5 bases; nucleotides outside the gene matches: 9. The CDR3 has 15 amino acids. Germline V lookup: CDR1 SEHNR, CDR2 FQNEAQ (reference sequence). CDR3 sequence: CASSRPSGGNNEQFF. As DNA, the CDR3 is TGTGCCAGCAGCAGGCCTAGCGGAGGCAACAATGAGCAGTTCTTC.

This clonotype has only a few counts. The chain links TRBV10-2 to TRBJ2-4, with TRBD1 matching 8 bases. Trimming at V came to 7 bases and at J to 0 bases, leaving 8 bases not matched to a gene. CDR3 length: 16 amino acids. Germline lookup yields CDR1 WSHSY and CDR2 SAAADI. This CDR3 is CASTPDRVVAKNIQYF. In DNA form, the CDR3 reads TGCGCCAGCACCCCGGACAGGGTCGTAGCCAAAAACATTCAGTACTTC.

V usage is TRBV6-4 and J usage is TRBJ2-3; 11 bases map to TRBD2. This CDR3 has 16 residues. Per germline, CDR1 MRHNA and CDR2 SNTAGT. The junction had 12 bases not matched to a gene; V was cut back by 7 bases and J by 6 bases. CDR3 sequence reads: CASTQLAGAPLDTQYF. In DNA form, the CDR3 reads TGTGCCAGCACTCAACTAGCGGGGGCCCCTCTGGATACGCAGTATTTT.

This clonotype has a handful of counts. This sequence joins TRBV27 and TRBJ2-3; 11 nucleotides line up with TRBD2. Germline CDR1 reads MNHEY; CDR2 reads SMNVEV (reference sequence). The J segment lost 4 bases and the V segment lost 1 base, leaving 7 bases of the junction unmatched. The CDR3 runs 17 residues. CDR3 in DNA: TGTGCCAGCAGTTTATGGGGACTAGCGGAGCCCGCAGATACGCAGTATTTT. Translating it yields CASSLWGLAEPADTQYF.